This entry features one T cell receptor beta chain sequence. The data originate from a study of blood T cell repertoires in COVID-19. V was trimmed by 0 bases and J by 1 base, leaving 11 bases between them. Looked up from germline, CDR1 is SEHNR and CDR2 is FQNEAQ (reference sequence). The CDR3 consists of 16 residues. TCRdb's table, derived via immunoSEQ multiplex PCR, lists solely in-frame clones and lacks some. The repertoire holds fewer than 200,000 clones, with 79% as singletons. The specimen sequenced was PBMCs or T cells enriched from blood (not recorded which). The gene calls are TRBV7-9 and TRBJ2-3; possible D gene TRBD2, 6 bases. This sequence originates from a woman in her 70s in a cohort exposed to, infected with or recovered from COVID-19 (not recorded which). This CDR3 is CASSLARGLGTDTQYF. In DNA form, the CDR3 reads TGTGCCAGCAGCTTAGCGAGGGGACTTGGCACAGATACGCAGTATTTT.